This TCR beta chain was identified during a study of T-cell reconstitution after alpha-beta-depleted transplantation in children. Regarding the study as a whole: Newly produced T cells mostly provided counts and TCRbeta diversity after one year, as hyperexpanded clones declined. Some patients' high day-60 TCRbeta diversity was traced to surviving recipient T cells and thymic progenitors. After transplant, at about two months, alpha-beta T cells were reportedly derived from several hundred expanded graft clones.

This clonotype was found a few times. Its specificity is unknown. V lost 3 bases and J lost 4, with 9 bases in between. The CDR3 extends over 13 amino acids. Germline CDR1 and CDR2: DFQATT and SNEGSKA (reference sequence). The authors prepared the TCRbeta library with unique molecular identifiers. One entry per CDR3 protein, called by TCRdb with MiXCR from the PCR reads. The sample carries a few hundred thousand distinct CDR3 sequences, 25% to 30% recorded once. The material sequenced was PBMCs, taken before TCRalphabeta/CD19-depleted stem cell transplant. The chain links TRBV20-1 to TRBJ2-2; D unresolved. This TCR derives from a boy under three years old with Wiskott-Aldrich syndrome, due to receive a stem cell transplant. CDR3 residues: CSARASLTGELFF. The CDR3 nucleotides are TGCAGTGCTAGGGCTTCCCTCACCGGGGAGCTGTTTTTT.